This T cell receptor (beta chain) was recorded in a study of blood T cell repertoires in COVID-19. Across the study: The analysed material was cDNA or gDNA that came from T cells, B-cell-depleted T cells, or PBMCs.

Germline-derived CDR1 and CDR2 are LNHDA and SQIVND (reference sequence). The V gene lost 0 bases and the J gene lost 0 bases, with 12 bases spanning the gap. The CDR3 covers 16 residues. Original data processing: Estimation of nucleated cell counts was performed using reference gene primer amplification. Profiled with immunoSEQ multiplex PCR; TCRdb holds only in-frame clones, not every one. For V, J and clone size, that table is used; D and trimming come from the DNA. The sample yields about 200,000 clones, less than 90% seen once. The V gene is TRBV19, the J gene TRBJ2-7; a possible D gene is TRBD1 (5 bases). The receptor was derived from a woman between 65 and 79 years old with acute or convalescent COVID-19. The specimen was peripheral blood. CDR3 amino acids: CASSIEPTAYSYEQYF. The CDR3, as DNA: TGTGCCAGTAGTATAGAACCGACAGCATACTCCTACGAGCAGTACTTC.